Below, 21 T cell receptor beta chains from the same sample are listed, as sequenced in a study of somatic mutations in cytotoxic T cells in rheumatoid arthritis (dated by TCRdb to about 2017). The method behind the library was the immunoSEQ multiplex PCR assay. The clones in this table, taken by TCRdb from immuneACCESS, are in-frame only. Not every clone is retained; where verified, under half of the shortfall comes from an unresolved V gene, and the cause of the rest is unknown. The table for this sample lists 27,000 or so clones; about 87% of them were counted only once. Less than 9.5% of the sample is in the top ten clones. Sequenced input: CD8+ T cells sorted from blood. These receptors all come from an adult with rheumatoid arthritis.

The V gene is TRBV6-5, the J gene TRBJ1-1; 9 nucleotides line up with TRBD1. The CDR3 has 13 amino acids. V gave up 0 bases and J gave up 11 bases; unmatched junction bases: 4. Per the germline V gene, CDR1 is MNHEY and CDR2 is SVGAGI. CDR3 in amino acids: CASSYSRTGEAFF. In DNA form, the CDR3 reads TGTGCCAGCAGTTACTCCCGGACAGGGGAGGCTTTCTTT.

This rearrangement joins TRBV4-1 to TRBJ2-3; TRBD2 aligns across 9 bases. The CDR3 sequence is 16 residues long. In germline, CDR1 is MGHRA, CDR2 YSYEKL. V dropped 2 bases and J dropped 11; count of bases not matched to a gene: 14. As DNA, the CDR3 is TGCGCCAGCAGCCAACTAGGGTGGGAGCGGGGGGTAGAGCAGTATTTT. Amino acid sequence: CASSQLGWERGVEQYF.

The chain links TRBV6-4 to TRBJ1-1, with D unclear. Trimming removed 2 bases at V and 0 bases at J, with 4 bases between. CDR3 length: 13 amino acids. Germline-derived CDR1 and CDR2 are MRHNA and SNTAGT. CDR3 region: CASSDTMNTEAFF. The CDR3 DNA reads as TGTGCCAGCAGTGACACCATGAACACTGAAGCTTTCTTT.

The CDR3 loop reads CASSSVPGANVLTF. The CDR3 DNA follows: TGTGCCAGCAGCTCTGTTCCTGGGGCCAACGTCCTGACTTTC. The chain uses TRBV7-8 and TRBJ2-6, with D unclear. CDR1 and CDR2 (germline): SGHVS, FQNEAQ. The CDR3 has 14 residues. Trimming pared 4 bases from V and 2 bases from J, leaving 6 bases between. Together with reference TRBV7-8 and TRBJ2-6, the CDR3 gives the full variable domain: GAGVSQSPRYKVAKRGQDVALRCDPISGHVSLFWYQQALGQGPEFLTYFQNEAQLDKSGLPSDRFFAERPEGSVSTLKIQRTQQEDSAVYLCASSSVPGANVLTFGAGSRLTVL.

The V and J genes are TRBV4-1 and TRBJ2-2; weak D call: TRBD2 (5 bases). Germline-derived CDR1 and CDR2 are MGHRA and YSYEKL. Trimming left V 0 bases short and J 3 bases short, with 11 bases between. The CDR3 contains 16 residues. CDR3 nucleotide sequence: TGCGCCAGCAGCCAAGAACATTGGACTGACACCGGGGAGCTGTTTTTT. Amino acid sequence: CASSQEHWTDTGELFF.

The chain carries TRBV10-2 and TRBJ1-2; D might be TRBD1 (6 bases). V was shortened by 5 bases and J by 8 bases, with 15 bases between the two germline ends. CDR1 and CDR2 from the germline V gene are WSHSY and SAAADI. The CDR3 is made up of 13 amino acids. The chain's CDR3 is CASSPFSGQGYTF. As DNA, the CDR3 is TGCGCCAGCAGTCCTTTTTCGGGACAAGGCTACACCTTC.

The V and J genes are TRBV28 and TRBJ2-2, with 7 bases lining up with TRBD1. J was trimmed by 9 bases and V by 2 bases; bases with no gene match: 9. The CDR3 has 15 amino acids. From germline, CDR1 is MDHEN and CDR2 SYDVKM. This CDR3 reads CASSLPRDRARELFF. The CDR3 region has the DNA TGTGCCAGCAGTTTACCCCGGGACAGAGCGAGGGAGCTGTTTTTT.

J is TRBJ2-5 and V is TRBV7-2; 9 bases line up with TRBD2. The DNA end lines up better with TRBJ2-7; the J call may be wrong. CDR3 size: 15 residues. Per the germline V gene, CDR1 is SGHTA and CDR2 is FQGNSA. CDR3 bases: TGTGCCAGCAGCTTAGTAGCGGGGGATACCTACGAGCAGTACTTC. Residues: CASSLVAGDTYEQYF.

The rearrangement joins TRBV4-2 to TRBJ2-7; 9 nucleotides align to TRBD2. The J segment lost 3 bases and the V segment lost 0 bases, leaving 6 bases of the junction unmatched. Germline CDR1 reads LGHNA; CDR2 reads YNFKEQ. The CDR3 spans 16 residues. The CDR3 spells CASSQESLAGYYEQYF. The DNA of the CDR3 is TGTGCCAGCAGCCAAGAATCTCTAGCGGGGTACTACGAGCAGTACTTC.

The chain carries TRBV19 and TRBJ1-1; the D is unclear. Germline values: CDR1 LNHDA, CDR2 SQIVND (reference sequence). V shed 3 bases and J shed 1 base, with 6 bases lying between them. CDR3 size: 13 residues. The CDR3 reads CASSISSNTEAFF. Here the CDR3 DNA reads TGTGCCAGTAGTATCTCCTCGAACACTGAAGCTTTCTTT.

The J gene is TRBJ2-7, the V gene TRBV11-2, with 7 positions matching TRBD1. The trim removed 5 bases at V and 3 bases at J, leaving 4 bases unmatched. Germline V CDR1 and CDR2: SGHAT, FQNNGV. The CDR3 extends over 13 amino acids. CDR3 bases: TGTGCCAGCAGCCTGACAGGGTTCTACGAGCAGTACTTC. This codes for CASSLTGFYEQYF.

This rearrangement joins TRBV4-1 to TRBJ2-1; 12 positions agree with TRBD2. This CDR3 contains 17 residues. V lost 6 bases, J lost 5 bases, and 11 bases stayed unmatched. From germline, CDR1 is MGHRA and CDR2 YSYEKL. The CDR3 region is CASRSPQTSGRHNEQFF. CDR3 coding DNA: TGCGCCAGCAGGAGCCCCCAAACTAGCGGGAGGCACAATGAGCAGTTCTTC.

This chain uses TRBV5-6 with TRBJ1-4; D is undetermined. V was pared by 4 bases and J by 5 bases, with 9 bases between. This CDR3 has 13 residues. Germline V CDR1 and CDR2: SGHDT, YYEEEE. CDR3 DNA: TGTGCCAGCAGCCAGGTTCTGAATGAAAAACTGTTTTTT. It yields the protein CASSQVLNEKLFF.

This chain uses TRBV19 with TRBJ2-7; D could derive from TRBD1 or TRBD2 (5 bases each). V was shortened by 5 bases and J by 6 bases, with 17 bases between the two germline ends. The CDR3 is 14 residues long. In germline, CDR1 is LNHDA, CDR2 SQIVND (reference sequence). The CDR3 nucleotides are TGTGCCAGTAGTTTAAGGGGTTTGGAGGTCGAGCAGTACTTC. It is translated as CASSLRGLEVEQYF.

This clone was detected once. V and J are TRBV7-9 and TRBJ2-1; 12 bases align to TRBD2. The CDR3 runs to 17 residues. Germline-derived CDR1 and CDR2 are SEHNR and FQNEAQ (reference sequence). Losses at the gene ends were 5 bases for V and 5 bases for J; bases not matched to a gene: 10. The CDR3 is CASSPPSGGADDNEQFF. The CDR3 bases are TGTGCCAGCAGCCCCCCTAGCGGGGGGGCGGACGACAATGAGCAGTTCTTC.

This clone was seen a handful of times. CDR3 protein: CASSGPGQGWPGANVLTF. The CDR3 DNA reads TGTGCCAGCAGTGGTCCGGGACAGGGATGGCCTGGGGCCAACGTCCTGACTTTC. The rearrangement links TRBV6-1 to TRBJ2-6; 9 bases agree with TRBD1. CDR1 and CDR2 from the germline V gene are MNHNS and SASEGT. The CDR3 extends over 18 amino acids. With V trimmed by 4 bases and J by 2 bases, 9 bases remained unmatched.

V gene TRBV30 combines with J gene TRBJ2-7; tentatively, D is TRBD1 (6 bases). This CDR3 is built from 15 residues. V was cut by 3 bases and J by 3 bases, with 18 bases left in between. Germline CDR1 GTSNPN, CDR2 SVGIG (reference sequence). The CDR3 DNA sequence: TGTGCCTGGAGCCGAACTCGGGACACCTTCTACGAGCAGTACTTC. It codes for CAWSRTRDTFYEQYF.

The J gene is TRBJ1-3, the V gene TRBV21-1; the table assigns TRBD1, which was not confirmed against the DNA. TRBV21-1 is noted as a pseudogene. This CDR3 has 15 amino acids. This CDR3 reads CASRLGDRGVNTIYF. Here the CDR3 DNA reads TGTGCCAGCAGACTGGGTGACAGGGGCGTAAACACCATATATTTT.

The chain recombines TRBV27 with TRBJ1-5, with D tentatively TRBD1 (5 bases). Germline V gives CDR1 MNHEY, CDR2 SMNVEV (reference sequence). The ends were cut back, 5 bases at V and 8 bases at J, with 22 bases in the middle. The CDR3 has 16 residues. CDR3 sequence: CASSPQTELAREPQHF. The DNA of the CDR3 is TGTGCCAGCAGTCCTCAGACAGAGCTAGCCAGGGAGCCCCAGCATTTT.

The rearrangement uses TRBV10-3 and TRBJ1-1, with 8 nucleotides matching TRBD1. Germline CDR1 and CDR2: ENHRY and SYGVKD. The V and J ends lost 9 bases and 7 bases, in that order; junction bases with no gene match: 10. The CDR3 is made up of 13 amino acids. CDR3 sequence: CAIMDREFDEAFF. CDR3 coding DNA: TGTGCCATTATGGACAGGGAATTTGATGAAGCTTTCTTT.

The rearrangement links TRBV15 to TRBJ1-1, with a weak D call TRBD1 (5 bases). Germline V gene lookup returns CDR1 LNHNV and CDR2 YYDKDF (reference sequence). V lost 2 bases to trimming and J lost 3 bases, with 7 bases between them. CDR3 length: 13 residues. CDR3 residues: CATSRPTDTEAFF. The CDR3 DNA reads as TGTGCCACCAGCAGACCGACAGACACTGAAGCTTTCTTT.